The 13 T cell receptor beta chains presented below share a single source sample, sequenced in a study of T cells expressing NK-cell markers. One entry per CDR3 protein, without DNA, is what TCRdb gives after re-calling the 5' RACE reads. This sample carries a few hundred thousand distinct CDR3 sequences, with 3% to 4.5% going to the ten biggest clones. The source material was blood T cells: a sorted CD56 or NKG2C T cell subset, CD4+ or CD8+ T cells, or bulk PBMC T cells (not recorded which). These receptors were collected from a man younger than 35 in good health.

The chain joins TRBV4-1 to TRBJ2-3; without DNA, the TCRdb call of TRBD2 cannot be checked. In germline, CDR1 is MGHRA, CDR2 YSYEKL. The CDR3 has 16 amino acids. The CDR3 protein is CASSGLRETGSDTQYF.

V is TRBV27 and J is TRBJ2-5; TCRdb returns TRBD1, unconfirmable since there is no DNA. Per germline, CDR1 MNHEY and CDR2 SMNVEV (reference sequence). The CDR3 has 15 residues. The chain's CDR3 is CASSPQGQALLTQYF.

The chain recombines TRBV6-2 or TRBV6-3 with TRBJ2-1; TCRdb gives TRBD2 as the D gene, but with no DNA this cannot be confirmed. The CDR3 consists of 21 residues. Germline V gene data show CDR1 as MNHEY and CDR2 as SVGEGT. This chain's CDR3 is CASSYSVSGTSANHLYNEQFF.

The chain carries TRBV7-3 and TRBJ2-5. Germline V gene sequence: CDR1 SGHTA, CDR2 FQGTGA. The CDR3 runs to 13 residues. CDR3 sequence: CASSLTDQETQYF. Complete variable domain (other parts from reference TRBV7-3 and TRBJ2-5): GAGVSQTPSNKVTEKGKYVELRCDPISGHTALYWYRQSLGQGPEFLIYFQGTGAADDSGLPNDRFFAVRPEGSVSTLKIQRTERGDSAVYLCASSLTDQETQYFGPGTRLLVL.

The CDR3 reads CSAGTGIRTQYF. The chain is built from TRBV20-1 and TRBJ2-5; as DNA is missing, the TRBD2 call by TCRdb cannot be tested. The CDR3 extends over 12 amino acids. Per the germline V gene, CDR1 is DFQATT and CDR2 is SNEGSKA (reference sequence).

The rearrangement uses TRBV24-1 and TRBJ2-4; TCRdb proposes TRBD1, but this gene call is untestable without DNA. The germline CDR1 and CDR2 sequences are KGHDR and SFDVKD. The CDR3 length is 17 residues. CDR3 sequence reads: CATSDPNRGPRQNIQYF.

The chain combines TRBV19 with TRBJ1-5; the D call from TCRdb, TRBD1, cannot be confirmed without DNA. The CDR3 covers 16 residues. In germline, CDR1 is LNHDA, CDR2 SQIVND (reference sequence). This CDR3 reads CASSIDRQPAGQPQHF.

The CDR3 sequence is CASSADRGGETQYF. V usage is TRBV5-6 and J usage is TRBJ2-5; the TCRdb D gene call, TRBD1, has no DNA to confirm it. The CDR3 totals 14 residues. The germline V gene has CDR1 SGHDT and CDR2 YYEEEE.

The rearrangement joins TRBV12-3 or TRBV12-4 to TRBJ2-1; TCRdb designates TRBD2, a call that cannot be tested without DNA. The CDR3 is made up of 16 amino acids. The CDR3 loop is CASSSRGTSRRGEQFF.

This chain links TRBV3-1 with TRBJ2-1; without DNA, the TCRdb call of TRBD2 cannot be checked. The CDR3 runs to 19 residues. Germline lookup yields CDR1 LGHDT and CDR2 YNNKEL (reference sequence). CDR3 amino acids: CASSQDNLAGETSYNEQFF.

The J gene is TRBJ2-7, the V gene TRBV5-1. The CDR3 spans 14 residues. The V gene's germline CDR1 is SGHRS and CDR2 YFSETQ. CDR3: CASSLLSGNYEQYF.

This chain links TRBV20-1 with TRBJ2-7; absent DNA, TCRdb's TRBD2 call cannot be checked. Germline CDR1 reads DFQATT; CDR2 reads SNEGSKA (reference sequence). The CDR3 sequence is 14 residues long. CDR3 region: CSAGTGTSAYEQYF.

This chain joins TRBV6-5 and TRBJ2-3; TCRdb's D call of TRBD2 is untestable without DNA. The CDR3 has 16 residues. The germline gives CDR1 MNHEY, CDR2 SVGAGI. The CDR3 loop is CASSYRLAGGNDTQYF.